This T cell receptor (beta chain) was documented in a study of T cells in Graves' hyperthyroidism and ophthalmopathy. The overall study: Peripheral blood specimens were obtained at initial diagnosis, prior to any treatment. Findings of the study overall: Ophthalmopathy cases were set apart from stable hyperthyroidism by a 13 V-J model.

Trimming took off 0 bases at V and 2 bases at J, with 14 bases between the two ends. The CDR3 is made up of 17 amino acids. Germline CDR1 reads LNHDA; CDR2 reads SQIVND (reference sequence). About this clonotype: Its target is not known.

Out of roughly 10 ml of fresh peripheral blood came the PBMCs. There were TCR beta CDR3 regions amplified from RNA transcripts. HTBI primers were used for first-round RT-PCR of the TCR CDR3. TCRdb reanalysed the multiplex PCR reads using MiXCR and keeps one entry per CDR3 protein. The data contain roughly 720,000 distinct CDR3 sequences, 17% of them singletons. This sequence was found in a man aged 50-60 years with Graves' hyperthyroidism. The specimen sequenced was blood. The chain is built from TRBV19 and TRBJ1-5; D unresolved. The CDR3 is CASSIEFQEWGNQPQHF. CDR3 coding DNA: TGTGCCAGTAGTATAGAGTTCCAGGAATGGGGCAATCAGCCCCAGCATTTT.